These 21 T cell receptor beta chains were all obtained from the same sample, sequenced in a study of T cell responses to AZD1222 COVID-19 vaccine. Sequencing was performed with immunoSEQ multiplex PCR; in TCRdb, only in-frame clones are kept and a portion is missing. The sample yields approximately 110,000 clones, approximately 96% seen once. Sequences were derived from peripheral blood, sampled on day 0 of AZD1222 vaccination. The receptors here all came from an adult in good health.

The CDR3 DNA follows: TGTGCCAGCAGCTCGAAGAGGGGCCTGGGCAATCAGCCCCAGCATTTT. It codes for CASSSKRGLGNQPQHF. V gene TRBV7-8 combines with J gene TRBJ1-5; D might be TRBD1 (5 bases). The germline CDR1 and CDR2 sequences are SGHVS and FQNEAQ. Trimming removed 4 bases at V and 2 bases at J, with 15 bases between. The CDR3 sequence is 16 residues long.

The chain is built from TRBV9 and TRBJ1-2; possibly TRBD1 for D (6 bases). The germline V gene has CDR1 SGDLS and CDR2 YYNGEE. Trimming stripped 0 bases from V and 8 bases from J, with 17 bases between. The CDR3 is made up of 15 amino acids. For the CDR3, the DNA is TGTGCCAGCAGCGTAGCAATTACAGGGACGGGGGGCTACACCTTC. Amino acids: CASSVAITGTGGYTF.

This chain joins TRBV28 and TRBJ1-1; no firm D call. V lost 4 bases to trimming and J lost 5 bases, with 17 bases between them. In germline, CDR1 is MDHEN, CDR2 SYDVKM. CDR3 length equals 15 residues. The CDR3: CASSSGGPPRTEAFF. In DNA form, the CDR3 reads TGTGCCAGCAGTTCAGGTGGGCCACCGCGGACTGAAGCTTTCTTT.

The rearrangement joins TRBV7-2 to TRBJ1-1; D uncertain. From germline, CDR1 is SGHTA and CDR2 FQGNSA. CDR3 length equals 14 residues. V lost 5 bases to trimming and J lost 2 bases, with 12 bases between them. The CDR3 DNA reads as TGTGCCAGCAGCCCATTCGCCAGAAACACTGAAGCTTTCTTT. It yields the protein CASSPFARNTEAFF.

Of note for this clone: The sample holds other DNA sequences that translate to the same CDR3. CDR3 in DNA: TGTGCCAGCTCCCTGGGCGGGGAGCAGTACTTC. Amino acids: CASSLGGEQYF. This chain links TRBV27 with TRBJ2-7; the D gene is possibly TRBD2 (5 bases). V gave up 8 bases and J gave up 7 bases, with 12 bases separating them. Germline values: CDR1 MNHEY, CDR2 SMNVEV (reference sequence). The CDR3 is 11 residues long.

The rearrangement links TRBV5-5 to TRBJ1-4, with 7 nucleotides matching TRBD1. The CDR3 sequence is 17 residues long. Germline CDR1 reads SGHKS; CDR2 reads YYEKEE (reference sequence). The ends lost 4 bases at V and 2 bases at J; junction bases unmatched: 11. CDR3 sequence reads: CASSPKKLTGTNEKLFF. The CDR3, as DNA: TGTGCCAGCAGCCCGAAAAAACTGACAGGGACTAATGAAAAACTGTTTTTT.

CDR3 sequence reads: CASSLEQGALTVNTEAFF. The CDR3 coding sequence is TGTGCCAGCAGCTTAGAACAGGGGGCCTTGACGGTGAACACTGAAGCTTTCTTT. The V and J genes are TRBV5-6 and TRBJ1-1, with 9 nucleotides matching TRBD1. Trimming removed 2 bases from V and 0 bases from J; junction bases left unmatched: 11. Per the germline V gene, CDR1 is SGHDT and CDR2 is YYEEEE. This CDR3 is 18 amino acids long.

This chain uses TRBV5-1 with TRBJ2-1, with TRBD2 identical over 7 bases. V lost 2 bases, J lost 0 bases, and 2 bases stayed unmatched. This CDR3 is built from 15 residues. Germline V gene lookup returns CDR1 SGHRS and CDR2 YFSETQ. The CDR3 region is CASSFGRSSYNEQFF. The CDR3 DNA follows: TGCGCCAGCAGCTTCGGGAGGAGCTCCTACAATGAGCAGTTCTTC.

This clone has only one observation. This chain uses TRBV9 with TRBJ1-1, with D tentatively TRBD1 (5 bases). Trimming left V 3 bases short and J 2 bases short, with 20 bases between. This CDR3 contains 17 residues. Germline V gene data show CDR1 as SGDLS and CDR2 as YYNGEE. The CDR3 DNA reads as TGTGCCAGCAGCGGGGACCGGGGCCGGGCTATAAACACTGAAGCTTTCTTT. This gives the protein CASSGDRGRAINTEAFF.

CDR3 in DNA: TGCGCCAGCAGCCAGATTAGGGGGACAGGAAATGAAAAACTGTTTTTT. Amino acid sequence: CASSQIRGTGNEKLFF. This chain joins TRBV4-3 and TRBJ1-4, with 8 bases fitting TRBD1. Germline V gene lookup returns CDR1 LGHNA and CDR2 YSLEER. The CDR3 sequence is 16 residues long. Trimming removed 3 bases from V and 5 bases from J; junction bases left unmatched: 8.

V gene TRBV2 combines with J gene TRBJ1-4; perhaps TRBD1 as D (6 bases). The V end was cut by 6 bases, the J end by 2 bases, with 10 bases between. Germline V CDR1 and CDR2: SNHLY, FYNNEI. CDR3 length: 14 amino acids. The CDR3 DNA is TGTGCCAGCAGCACAGGGAGCACTAATGAAAAACTGTTTTTT. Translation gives CASSTGSTNEKLFF.

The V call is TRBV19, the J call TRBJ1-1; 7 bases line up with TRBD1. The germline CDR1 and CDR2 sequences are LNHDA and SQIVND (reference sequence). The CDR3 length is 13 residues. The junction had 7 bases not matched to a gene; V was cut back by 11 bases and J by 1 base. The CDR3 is CAGSQGRNTEAFF. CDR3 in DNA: TGTGCCGGGTCACAGGGGAGGAACACTGAAGCTTTCTTT.

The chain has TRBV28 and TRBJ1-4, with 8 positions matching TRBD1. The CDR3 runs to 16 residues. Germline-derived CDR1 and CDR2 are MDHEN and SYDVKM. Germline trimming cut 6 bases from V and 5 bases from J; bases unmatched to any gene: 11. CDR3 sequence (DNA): TGTGCCAGCAGGATCGGAGGACAGGGCGACAATGAAAAACTGTTTTTT. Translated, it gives CASRIGGQGDNEKLFF.

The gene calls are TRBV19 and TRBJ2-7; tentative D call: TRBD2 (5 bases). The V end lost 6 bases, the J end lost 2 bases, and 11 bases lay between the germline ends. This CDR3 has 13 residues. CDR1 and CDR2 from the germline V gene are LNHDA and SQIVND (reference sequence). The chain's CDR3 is CASSDGDAYEQYF. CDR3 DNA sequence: TGTGCCAGTAGCGACGGGGATGCCTACGAGCAGTACTTC.

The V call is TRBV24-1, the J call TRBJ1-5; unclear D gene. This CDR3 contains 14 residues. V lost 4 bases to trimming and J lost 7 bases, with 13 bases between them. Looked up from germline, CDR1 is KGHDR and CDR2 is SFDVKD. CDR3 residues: CATSDARGRQPQHF. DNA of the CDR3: TGTGCCACCAGTGACGCACGGGGTCGGCAGCCCCAGCATTTT.

The CDR3 spells CASSLESDTDTQYF. DNA for the CDR3: TGTGCCAGCAGCTTGGAGTCTGACACAGATACGCAGTATTTT. V is TRBV7-2 and J is TRBJ2-3; D gene ambiguous. This CDR3 comprises 14 residues. Germline-derived CDR1 and CDR2 are SGHTA and FQGNSA. V lost 3 bases and J lost 2, with 9 bases in between. Variable domain in full (rest from reference TRBV7-2 and TRBJ2-3): GAGVSQSPSNKVTEKGKDVELRCDPISGHTALYWYRQSLGQGLEFLIYFQGNSAPDKSGLPSDRFSAERTGGSVSTLTIQRTQQEDSAVYLCASSLESDTDTQYFGPGTRLTVL.

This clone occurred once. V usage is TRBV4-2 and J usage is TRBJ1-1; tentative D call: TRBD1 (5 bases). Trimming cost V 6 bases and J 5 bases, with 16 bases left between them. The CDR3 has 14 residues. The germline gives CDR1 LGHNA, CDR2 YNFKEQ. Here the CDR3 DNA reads TGTGCCAGCAGTCAACAAGGGGTATGGACTGAAGCTTTCTTT. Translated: CASSQQGVWTEAFF.

CDR3 sequence: CASSSTGNTEAFF. CDR3 nucleotides: TGTGCCAGTAGCTCCACCGGGAACACTGAAGCTTTCTTT. The gene calls are TRBV19 and TRBJ1-1; D is ambiguous. This CDR3 is built from 13 residues. Trimming removed 6 bases at V and 1 base at J, with 9 bases between. The V gene's germline CDR1 is LNHDA and CDR2 SQIVND (reference sequence).

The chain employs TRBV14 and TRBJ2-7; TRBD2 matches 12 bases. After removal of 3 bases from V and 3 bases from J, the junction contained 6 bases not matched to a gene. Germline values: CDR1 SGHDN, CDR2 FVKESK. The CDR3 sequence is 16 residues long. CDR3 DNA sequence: TGTGCCAGCAGCCACATACTAGCGGGAGGAGGCTACGAGCAGTACTTC. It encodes CASSHILAGGGYEQYF.

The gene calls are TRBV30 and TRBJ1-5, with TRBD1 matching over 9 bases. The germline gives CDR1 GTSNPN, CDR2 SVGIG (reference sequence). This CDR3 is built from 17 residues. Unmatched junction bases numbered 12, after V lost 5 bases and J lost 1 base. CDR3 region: CAWRSGTGSLSNQPQHF. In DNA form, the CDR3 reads TGTGCCTGGCGCTCCGGGACAGGGTCCCTCAGCAATCAGCCCCAGCATTTT.

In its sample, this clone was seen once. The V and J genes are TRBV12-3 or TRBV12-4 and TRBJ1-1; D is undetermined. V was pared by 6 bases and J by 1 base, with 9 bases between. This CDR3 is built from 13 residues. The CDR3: CASSLNWNTEAFF. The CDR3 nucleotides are TGTGCCAGCAGCCTCAACTGGAACACTGAAGCTTTCTTT.